These T cell receptor beta chains were read from a single sample in a study of shared clonotypes between healthy human individuals. Repertoires were generated with immunoSEQ multiplex PCR, while TCRdb's copy carries only in-frame clones and drops some. The table has about 980,000 clones, over 60% seen once; the top ten hold roughly 1.5%. Sequencing was done on a sample of memory CD4+ T cells sorted from blood. Receptors originate from a man between 18 and 29 years old in good health. CDR3s include the opening cysteine and the closing phenylalanine or tryptophan. Each record gives: V gene, clone size, J gene, CDR3 protein. Only some rows state a clone size, as once, few, many or a class for expanded clones.

V: TRBV1
size: many
J: TRBJ2-7
CDR3: CTSSQEGGRVGSYEQYF

V: TRBV5-6
size: -
J: TRBJ2-3
CDR3: CASQRDQHRTDTQYF

V: TRBV7-2
size: -
J: TRBJ2-7
CDR3: CASSSGPGNEQYF

V: TRBV2
size: -
J: TRBJ1-1
CDR3: CASSVQGLGTEAFF

V: TRBV5-1
size: -
J: TRBJ2-2
CDR3: CASSLPGLAGNTGELFF

V: TRBV30
size: -
J: TRBJ2-7
CDR3: CAWTADTAYEQYF

V: TRBV9
size: -
J: TRBJ1-2
CDR3: CASSVSQGGYGYTF

V: TRBV7-9
size: -
J: TRBJ1-1
CDR3: CASSRLGKTEAFF

V: TRBV5-1
size: -
J: TRBJ2-6
CDR3: CASSVGLAGVGGANVLTF

V: TRBV5-1
size: -
J: TRBJ2-7
CDR3: CASSSGQGQIEQYF

V: TRBV7-2
size: few
J: TRBJ1-2
CDR3: CASSPRVVGYTF

V: TRBV6-1
size: -
J: TRBJ1-5
CDR3: CASSDPDPRPQHF

V: TRBV25-1
size: -
J: TRBJ1-2
CDR3: CASSENTGDRGSYTF

V: TRBV5-1
size: -
J: TRBJ2-2
CDR3: CASSLSSGVGGELFF

V: TRBV19
size: -
J: TRBJ1-5
CDR3: CASSISEGYSNQPQHF

V: TRBV5-1
size: -
J: TRBJ2-1
CDR3: CASSWGGVSNEQFF

V: TRBV5-1
size: -
J: TRBJ2-5
CDR3: CASSTTGTRQETQYF

V: TRBV7-2
size: few
J: TRBJ2-6
CDR3: CASSLPTGASGANVLTF

V: TRBV2
size: -
J: TRBJ2-7
CDR3: CASRPDSSYEQYF

V: TRBV21-1
size: -
J: TRBJ2-1
CDR3: CASSKWLAIYNEQFF

V: TRBV19
size: -
J: TRBJ2-5
CDR3: CASSIQGWGETQYF

V: TRBV5-6
size: -
J: TRBJ2-7
CDR3: CASSLRGSYEQYF

V: TRBV4-1
size: -
J: TRBJ1-5
CDR3: CASSQGRGGQPQHF

V: TRBV10-3
size: few
J: TRBJ2-6
CDR3: CAISAGTAGANVLTF

V: TRBV5-1
size: -
J: TRBJ2-1
CDR3: CASSRDSSEQFF

V: TRBV28
size: few
J: TRBJ1-6
CDR3: CASTDRDRGHNSPLHF

V: TRBV18
size: -
J: TRBJ1-5
CDR3: CASSPDPGWYSNQPQHF

V: TRBV25-1
size: once
J: TRBJ1-5
CDR3: CASSDEGMTAYNQPQHF

V: TRBV6-5
size: -
J: TRBJ1-2
CDR3: CASSSRTAGHYGYTF

V: TRBV27
size: -
J: TRBJ2-7
CDR3: CASSPRAVSSYEQYF

V: TRBV7-2
size: once
J: TRBJ1-5
CDR3: CASSQDRGQPQHF

V: TRBV7-2
size: -
J: TRBJ2-3
CDR3: CASSLGASSDTQYF

V: TRBV6-5
size: -
J: TRBJ1-2
CDR3: CASSTGTLGYTF

V: TRBV5-5
size: once
J: TRBJ1-6
CDR3: CASSLGAFEAPLHF

V: TRBV9
size: -
J: TRBJ2-5
CDR3: CASSASGGRETQYF

V: TRBV6-1
size: once
J: TRBJ2-5
CDR3: CASSEAVGLGTQYF

V: TRBV5-4
size: -
J: TRBJ1-1
CDR3: CASRKDRWNTEAFF

V: TRBV6-4
size: few
J: TRBJ1-6
CDR3: CASSEDRAGNSPLHF

V: TRBV18
size: -
J: TRBJ2-7
CDR3: CASSPGEKSEQYF

V: TRBV19
size: -
J: TRBJ2-7
CDR3: CASSGTGTGPYEQYF

V: TRBV2
size: -
J: TRBJ1-3
CDR3: CASISSGNTIYF

V: TRBV6-5
size: -
J: TRBJ2-2
CDR3: CASSRGQGNTGELFF

V: TRBV9
size: -
J: TRBJ2-5
CDR3: CASSAAISAGEETQYF

V: TRBV5-4
size: -
J: TRBJ1-1
CDR3: CASSLAQGLNTEAFF

V: TRBV6-1
size: few
J: TRBJ1-1
CDR3: CASSDRASTEAFF